This T cell receptor (beta chain) was sequenced in a study of T cell repertoires and HLA-DP antigens. Study information: Transduced HeLa cells presented HLA-DP to CD4+ T cells. Donors were two male and one female, aged 18-to-29 to 60-to-69.

Primers targeted 54 TRBV and 13 TRBJ segments. The protocol was immunoSEQ multiplex PCR, while the TCRdb copy is restricted to in-frame clones and leaves out a portion. The table records about 73,000 clones, around 77% of them present only once. V was pared by 4 bases and J by 5 bases, with 4 bases of the junction left unmatched. Germline CDR1 is MNHEY and CDR2 is SVGAGI. The CDR3 length is 13 residues. Study-wide findings and caveats: A non-physiological HeLa system presented antigen to total CD4+ responders.

Worth noting for this clone: Its antigen remains unknown.

This clonotype originated in a man in his 60s in good health and CMV-seronegative. What was sequenced was CD4+ T cells from PBMCs. This rearrangement joins TRBV6-5 to TRBJ1-1; 7 bases match TRBD1. The CDR3 DNA reads as TGTGCCAGCAGTTGGGACAGACGGACTGAAGCTTTCTTT. Translated, it gives CASSWDRRTEAFF.